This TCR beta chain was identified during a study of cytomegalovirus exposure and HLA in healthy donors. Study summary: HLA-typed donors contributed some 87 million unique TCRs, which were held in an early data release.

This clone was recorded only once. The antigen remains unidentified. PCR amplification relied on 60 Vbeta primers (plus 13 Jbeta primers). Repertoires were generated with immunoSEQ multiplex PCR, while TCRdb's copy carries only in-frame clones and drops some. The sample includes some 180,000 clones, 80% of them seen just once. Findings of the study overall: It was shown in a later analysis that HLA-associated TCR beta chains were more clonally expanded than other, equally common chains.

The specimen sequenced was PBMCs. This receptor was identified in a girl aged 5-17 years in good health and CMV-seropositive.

CDR3 nucleotides: TGCGCCAGCAGCCGGCTAGCGGGAGGGCCTGATGAGCAGTTCTTC. Translation: CASSRLAGGPDEQFF. The rearrangement links TRBV4-1 to TRBJ2-1; 12 nucleotides match TRBD2. J was trimmed by 8 bases and V by 4 bases; bases with no gene match: 6. The germline gives CDR1 MGHRA, CDR2 YSYEKL. The length of the CDR3 is 15 residues.